Shown below are 21 T cell receptor beta chains from a single sample sequenced in a study of T cell clonality in common variable immunodeficiency. Clones were read by immunoSEQ multiplex PCR, and TCRdb kept only the in-frame ones, dropping some. The repertoire yields 40,000 to 60,000 clones, none seen only once; the top ten contain about 2%. Source material: peripheral blood mononuclear cells. These receptors were collected from a person aged 18 to 75 in good health.

This clone has ten or more counts. Read coverage stops 3 residues before the CDR3 terminus; the germline J gene supplies the remainder. V is TRBV20-1 and J is TRBJ2-3, with 9 bases matching TRBD2. The CDR3 length is 16 residues. Germline V CDR1 and CDR2: DFQATT, SNEGSKA (reference sequence). The J segment lost 1 base and the V segment lost 0 bases, leaving 5 bases of the junction unmatched. The CDR3 DNA, read in part, is TGCAGTGCTAGAGATGTTAAGCGGGAGGGCACAGATACG. This codes for CSARDVKREGTDT. The complete CDR3 protein is CSARDVKREGTDTQYF.

This clone was counted at least ten times. The sequenced fragment ends 3 residues before the CDR3 boundary, so the rest is inferred from the germline J gene. The V and J genes are TRBV20-1 and TRBJ1-6, with TRBD1 matching over 7 bases. From germline, CDR1 is DFQATT and CDR2 SNEGSKA (reference sequence). V shed 5 bases and J 4 bases; nucleotides not matched to a gene: 8. CDR3 length: 15 amino acids. The chain's CDR3 is CSAPRDSEYNSPLHF. The sequenced CDR3 bases are TGCAGTGCTCCCCGGGACAGCGAATATAATTCACCC.

A note on this clone: The read is 3 residues too short to cover the CDR3 end, so that end is filled in from the germline J gene. Additional DNA sequences in this sample encode the identical CDR3. The chain employs TRBV7-2 and TRBJ2-3; 11 bases match TRBD2. The V segment lost 6 bases and the J segment 6 bases; nucleotides outside the gene matches: 8. The CDR3 covers 15 residues. CDR1 is SGHTA and CDR2 is FQGNSA in the germline V gene. Incomplete CDR3 DNA: TGTGCCAGCAGTCCTCCTAGCGGGGGGCCCGATACG. This gives the protein CASSPPSGGPDT. The complete CDR3 sequence is CASSPPSGGPDTQYF.

This clone was detected many times. The read falls 3 residues short of the CDR3 end, and the missing part is taken from the germline J gene. The rearrangement joins TRBV20-1 to TRBJ1-2; 11 bases are a match to TRBD1. This CDR3 has 13 amino acids. CDR1 DFQATT and CDR2 SNEGSKA come from the germline V gene (reference sequence). CDR3 sequence reads: CSARDGTGGGYTF. CDR3 bases read: TGCAGTGCTAGAGACGGGACAGGGGGAGGC.

Of note for this clone: The sequenced fragment ends 3 residues before the CDR3 boundary, so the rest is inferred from the germline J gene. The rearrangement uses TRBV7-9 and TRBJ1-6; D is possibly TRBD1 (5 bases). This CDR3 spans 14 amino acids. The V gene lost 2 bases and the J gene lost 10 bases, with 12 bases spanning the gap. Germline CDR1 reads SEHNR; CDR2 reads FQNEAQ (reference sequence). CDR3 protein: CASSLQGRESPLHF. Incomplete CDR3 DNA: TGTGCCAGCAGCTTACAGGGAAGAGAGTCACCC.

Worth noting for this clone: The DNA ends 3 residues before the CDR3 does, and the rest of the CDR3 is filled in from the germline J gene. This chain links TRBV7-3 with TRBJ1-2; D unclear. This CDR3 spans 12 amino acids. Germline V gives CDR1 SGHTA, CDR2 FQGTGA. The CDR3 sequence: CASRGVGETYTF. The part of the CDR3 DNA that was read is TGTGCCAGCAGGGGCGTGGGCGAGACC.

There are many counts of this clone. Sequencing ends 3 residues short of the CDR3 end; the germline J gene provides the rest. V is TRBV12-3 or TRBV12-4 and J is TRBJ1-2; 7 bases fit TRBD1. This CDR3 is built from 14 residues. The sequenced part of the CDR3 DNA is TGTGCCAGCAGTTTGAGACAGGGATGGGGCGGC. Translation gives CASSLRQGWGG. The whole CDR3 protein reads CASSLRQGWGGYTF.

This clone was recorded many times. The junction departs from the called germline gene at one end, perhaps through a read error. The read ends 3 residues shy of where the CDR3 ends; the end is completed using the germline J gene. The chain uses TRBV7-7 and TRBJ2-5; 11 bases fit TRBD2. Germline loops: CDR1 SSHAT, CDR2 FNYEAQ (reference sequence). This CDR3 spans 15 amino acids. The CDR3 sequence: CASSLAGGTQETQYF. The CDR3 bases that were read are TGTGCTAGCAGCTTAGCGGGGGGGACACAAGAGACC.

The table lists this clone with many counts. CDR3 DNA (partial): TGTGCCAGTAGTCAGGACAGGACTACCTACGAG. It codes for CASSQDRTTYE. The full CDR3 is CASSQDRTTYEQYF. V gene TRBV19 combines with J gene TRBJ2-7; D may be TRBD1 (7 bases). Read sequence stops 3 residues before the CDR3 end, and the germline J gene provides the missing end. The V gene lost 5 bases and the J gene lost 2 bases, with 13 bases spanning the gap. Germline CDR1 is LNHDA and CDR2 is SQIVND (reference sequence). The CDR3 totals 14 residues. Based on the CDR3 plus reference TRBV19 and TRBJ2-7, the full variable domain is DGGITQSPKYLFRKEGQNVTLSCEQNLNHDAMYWYRQDPGQGLRLIYYSQIVNDFQKGDIAEGYSVSREKKESFPLTVTSAQKNPTAFYLCASSQDRTTYEQYFGPGTRLTVT.

There are many counts of this clone. Sequencing ends 3 residues short of the CDR3 end; the germline J gene provides the rest. The rearrangement uses TRBV7-2 and TRBJ2-5; the match to TRBD1 covers 7 bases. The CDR3 has 14 residues. The germline V gene encodes CDR1 SGHTA and CDR2 FQGNSA. The V segment lost 5 bases and the J segment 2 bases; nucleotides outside the gene matches: 5. This chain's CDR3 is CASSTWDSQETQYF. Partial CDR3 DNA: TGTGCCAGCAGCACCTGGGACAGTCAAGAGACC.

Many counts were recorded for this clone. The sequenced fragment ends 3 residues before the CDR3 boundary, so the rest is inferred from the germline J gene. The chain uses TRBV5-1 and TRBJ1-5; 9 nucleotides match TRBD1. V shed 3 bases and J 3 bases; nucleotides not matched to a gene: 13. Germline CDR1 reads SGHRS; CDR2 reads YFSETQ. The CDR3 loop spans 18 amino acids. The DNA read from the CDR3 is TGCGCCAGCAGCTCCCCCTCCCCCGACAGGGGGGTCAATCAGCCC. It is translated as CASSSPSPDRGVNQP. The entire CDR3 protein reads CASSSPSPDRGVNQPQHF.

This clone has a count of ten or more. The read comes to an end 3 residues before the CDR3 does, leaving the germline J gene to fill in the end. The V gene is TRBV7-2, the J gene TRBJ2-3, with 9 bases aligning to TRBD2. Germline assignment: CDR1 SGHTA and CDR2 FQGNSA. This CDR3 comprises 15 residues. V shed 6 bases and J 0 bases; nucleotides not matched to a gene: 4. The CDR3 bases that were read are TGTGCCAGCAGGATAGCGGGGGCAAGCACAGATACG. It encodes CASRIAGASTDT. The entire CDR3 protein reads CASRIAGASTDTQYF.

There are many counts of this clone. The CDR3 goes on 3 residues after the read ends, and that part is filled in from the germline J gene. This rearrangement joins TRBV20-1 to TRBJ1-4, with TRBD1 identical over 8 bases. V lost 6 bases, J lost 8 bases, and 11 bases stayed unmatched. There are 14 residues in the CDR3. Germline V gene data show CDR1 as DFQATT and CDR2 as SNEGSKA (reference sequence). The CDR3 bases that were read are TGCAGTGCCCTCAAGGACAGGGCGAAAGAAAAA. Translation gives CSALKDRAKEK. The entire CDR3 is CSALKDRAKEKLFF.

This clone was seen many times. The read is 3 residues too short to cover the CDR3 end, so that end is filled in from the germline J gene. J is TRBJ2-3 and V is TRBV9; 9 nucleotides match TRBD2. The V and J ends lost 2 bases and 1 base, in that order; junction bases with no gene match: 2. The CDR3 runs 15 residues. The germline CDR1 and CDR2 sequences are SGDLS and YYNGEE. This CDR3 reads CASSVAGGGTDTQYF. The sequenced CDR3 bases are TGTGCCAGCAGCGTTGCGGGGGGGGGCACAGATACG.

This clone came up many times. The read ends 3 residues before the CDR3 terminus; that terminus is restored from the germline J gene. The chain carries TRBV6-2 or TRBV6-3 and TRBJ1-2, with D possibly matching TRBD1 (6 bases). The CDR3 covers 14 residues. Between the trimmed V and J ends, which lost 2 bases and 4 bases, there was a span of 11 bases. Germline V gene lookup returns CDR1 MNHEY and CDR2 SVGEGT. The chain's CDR3 is CASSYTTGGYGYTF. Incomplete CDR3 DNA: TGTGCCAGCAGTTACACGACAGGCGGCTATGGC.

This clone occurred many times. The read gets to within 3 residues of the CDR3 end, and the germline J gene fills in the rest. J is TRBJ2-5 and V is TRBV15, with D possibly TRBD1 on 5 matching bases. Germline values: CDR1 LNHNV, CDR2 YYDKDF (reference sequence). CDR3 length: 17 amino acids. V lost 1 base and J lost 1, with 16 bases in between. The CDR3 loop reads CATSRGPRQTLQETQYF. The CDR3 DNA, read in part, is TGTGCCACCAGCAGAGGCCCGCGACAGACACTCCAAGAGACC.

This clone was detected ten times or more. CDR3 amino acids: CASSNIDNEQFF. The sequenced CDR3 bases are TGCGCCAGCAGCAACATCGACAATGAG. The gene calls are TRBV5-1 and TRBJ2-1; D is unclear. The read falls 3 residues short of the CDR3 end, and the missing part is taken from the germline J gene. CDR1 and CDR2 (germline): SGHRS, YFSETQ. This CDR3 region has 12 residues. V lost 4 bases and J 5 bases, leaving 7 bases between the germline ends.

This clone has a count of ten or more. The CDR3 end is not reached by the read, which stops 3 residues before it; the germline J gene fills it in. The chain couples TRBV20-1 to TRBJ2-7; D gene uncertain. The V and J ends lost 5 bases and 2 bases respectively, with 16 bases between them. CDR3 size: 14 residues. The germline V gene encodes CDR1 DFQATT and CDR2 SNEGSKA (reference sequence). CDR3: CSAGIVGVTYEQYF. The sequenced CDR3 bases are TGCAGTGCTGGAATCGTGGGCGTTACCTACGAG.

This clone was observed at least ten times. Coverage ceases 3 residues before the CDR3 finishes, and the germline J gene fills in the end. The chain has TRBV5-4 and TRBJ2-1; 11 nucleotides match TRBD1. Looked up from germline, CDR1 is SGHNT and CDR2 is YYREEE (reference sequence). J gave up 6 bases and V 3 bases, and 2 bases lay outside the gene matches. The CDR3 sequence is 14 residues long. The CDR3 spells CASSYGQGANEQFF. The sequenced CDR3 bases are TGTGCCAGCAGCTATGGACAGGGGGCCAATGAG.

This clone was found many times. The CDR3 extends 3 residues past the end of the read, so its final part is completed from the germline J gene. The chain links TRBV6-2 or TRBV6-3 to TRBJ1-5; TRBD1 matches 7 bases. CDR3 length: 14 residues. V lost 4 bases to trimming and J lost 4 bases; unmatched junction nucleotides: 4. Germline V gene sequence: CDR1 MNHEY, CDR2 SVGEGT. The CDR3 here is CASSLQGRNQPQHF. Incomplete CDR3 DNA: TGTGCCAGCAGTTTACAGGGGCGTAATCAGCCC.

This clone was detected many times. Read data end 3 residues before the CDR3 end; the end is taken from the germline J gene. J is TRBJ1-2 and V is TRBV7-2; 11 bases are shared with TRBD1. The trim removed 5 bases at V and 2 bases at J, leaving 1 base unmatched. The CDR3 contains 14 residues. CDR1 and CDR2 from the germline V gene are SGHTA and FQGNSA. CDR3 DNA, as far as it was read: TGTGCCAGCAGCGGACAGGGGGCAAACTATGGC. Protein sequence: CASSGQGANYG. The CDR3 as a whole reads CASSGQGANYGYTF.